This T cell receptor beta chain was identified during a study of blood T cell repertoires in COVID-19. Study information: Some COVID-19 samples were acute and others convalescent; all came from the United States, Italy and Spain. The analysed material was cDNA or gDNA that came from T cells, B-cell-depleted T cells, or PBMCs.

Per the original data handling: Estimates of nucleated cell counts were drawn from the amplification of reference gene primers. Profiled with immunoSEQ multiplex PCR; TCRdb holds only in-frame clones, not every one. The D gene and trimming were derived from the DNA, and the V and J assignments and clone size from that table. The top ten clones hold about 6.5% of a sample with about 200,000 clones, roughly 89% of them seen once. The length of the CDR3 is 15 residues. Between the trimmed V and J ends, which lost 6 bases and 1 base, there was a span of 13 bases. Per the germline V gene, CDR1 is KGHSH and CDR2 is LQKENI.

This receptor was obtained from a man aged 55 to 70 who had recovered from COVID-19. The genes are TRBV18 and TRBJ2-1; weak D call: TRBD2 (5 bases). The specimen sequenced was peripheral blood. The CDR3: CASSPRGASYNEQFF. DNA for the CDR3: TGTGCCAGCTCTCCCCGGGGTGCGTCCTACAATGAGCAGTTCTTC.